The 16 T cell receptor beta chains below were found in one sample sequenced in a study of cytomegalovirus exposure and HLA in healthy donors (dated by TCRdb to the late 2010s). Receptor libraries were prepared by the immunoSEQ multiplex PCR assay. For the multiplex PCR, a mixture combining 60 forward primers for TCR Vbeta segments and 13 reverse primers for TCR Jbeta segments was used. TCRdb obtained this table from immuneACCESS and retained in-frame rearrangements with V and J assigned. These tables miss some clones; where compared with another copy, unresolved V genes account for less than half of the shortfall, and the remainder is unexplained. The data table for this sample lists 25,000 to 40,000 clones. The top ten clones comprise approximately 3.5% of the sample. Sequencing used PBMCs. The source is a man aged 40-50 years in good health and CMV-seronegative.

The chain couples TRBV5-1 to TRBJ2-6, with TRBD1 matching over 9 bases. The CDR3 consists of 16 residues. Trimming took 3 bases from V and 4 from J; bases not matched to a gene: 5. Germline-derived CDR1 and CDR2 are SGHRS and YFSETQ. CDR3 sequence reads: CASSSGQGNGANVLTF. DNA for the CDR3: TGCGCCAGCAGCTCTGGACAGGGGAACGGGGCCAACGTCCTGACTTTC. Filled out from reference TRBV5-1 and TRBJ2-6, the complete variable domain reads KAGVTQTPRYLIKTRGQQVTLSCSPISGHRSVSWYQQTPGQGLQFLFEYFSETQRNKGNFPGRFSGRQFSNSRSEMNVSTLELGDSALYLCASSSGQGNGANVLTFGAGSRLTVL.

V gene TRBV29-1 combines with J gene TRBJ2-1; the match to TRBD2 covers 7 bases. This CDR3 spans 15 amino acids. The V gene's germline CDR1 is SQVTM and CDR2 ANQGSEA. V shed 3 bases, J shed 5 bases, and the junction held 10 bases outside the gene matches. CDR3 loop: CSVDKRGRSDNEQFF. In DNA form, the CDR3 reads TGCAGCGTTGACAAACGCGGGAGATCCGACAATGAGCAGTTCTTC.

This clone ranks as medium-sized in terms of frequency. The chain links TRBV7-9 to TRBJ2-1; 7 bases map to TRBD1. The trim removed 5 bases at V and 8 bases at J, leaving 9 bases unmatched. The CDR3 has 14 residues. Germline V gene lookup returns CDR1 SEHNR and CDR2 FQNEAQ (reference sequence). The CDR3 DNA reads as TGTGCCAGCAGCCCCACGACAGGGCTATATGAGCAGTTCTTC. Protein: CASSPTTGLYEQFF.

The J gene is TRBJ2-2, the V gene TRBV28; the D gene is possibly TRBD2 (6 bases). V lost 0 bases and J 4 bases, leaving 9 bases between the germline ends. CDR1 is MDHEN and CDR2 is SYDVKM in the germline V gene. The CDR3 is 15 amino acids. CDR3 sequence: CASSLWRDSTGELFF. CDR3 nucleotide sequence: TGTGCCAGCAGTTTATGGCGGGATTCCACCGGGGAGCTGTTTTTT.

This rearrangement joins TRBV27 to TRBJ1-2; no definite D call. Germline V CDR1 and CDR2: MNHEY, SMNVEV (reference sequence). V was trimmed by 0 bases and J by 7 bases, leaving 12 bases between them. The CDR3 has 14 amino acids. The CDR3 sequence: CASSLSSPEAGYTF. CDR3 in DNA: TGTGCCAGCAGTTTATCGTCGCCAGAGGCTGGCTACACCTTC.

The chain links TRBV13 to TRBJ2-7, with 8 bases aligning to TRBD2. Trimming at V came to 2 bases and at J to 2 bases, leaving 5 bases not matched to a gene. CDR1 and CDR2 (germline): PRHDT, FYEKMQ (reference sequence). The CDR3 length is 15 residues. This CDR3 reads CASSLLREGPYEQYF. CDR3 DNA: TGTGCCAGCAGCTTACTTCGGGAGGGCCCCTACGAGCAGTACTTC.

V is TRBV4-2 and J is TRBJ2-2, with 8 bases fitting TRBD2. The CDR3 has 15 residues. Trimming took 0 bases from V and 6 from J; bases not matched to a gene: 3. The germline V gene has CDR1 LGHNA and CDR2 YNFKEQ. In DNA, the CDR3 is TGTGCCAGCAGCCAAGATACGGGAGGGCCCGGGGAGCTGTTTTTT. It encodes CASSQDTGGPGELFF.

V and J are TRBV7-2 and TRBJ2-7; TRBD2 agrees at 9 bases. Germline-derived CDR1 and CDR2 are SGHTA and FQGNSA. CDR3 length equals 14 residues. With V trimmed by 5 bases and J by 5 bases, 7 bases remained unmatched. The CDR3 protein is CASSPSLAGHEQYF. Here the CDR3 DNA reads TGTGCCAGCAGCCCAAGCCTAGCGGGACACGAGCAGTACTTC.

The rearrangement uses TRBV29-1 and TRBJ2-2, with a weak D call TRBD1 (6 bases). Germline CDR1 is SQVTM and CDR2 is ANQGSEA. This CDR3 has 14 residues. Between the trimmed V and J ends, which lost 5 bases and 1 base, there was a span of 11 bases. CDR3 coding DNA: TGCAGCGTTATCAGGGGCGAGAACACCGGGGAGCTGTTTTTT. This translates into CSVIRGENTGELFF.

The chain joins TRBV6-5 to TRBJ2-1, with 11 nucleotides matching TRBD2. This CDR3 region has 16 residues. The V gene end was trimmed by 3 bases and the J gene end by 5 bases; junction bases not matched to a gene: 6. CDR1 MNHEY and CDR2 SVGAGI come from the germline V gene. This CDR3 reads CASSYSGRAIDNEQFF. The CDR3 coding sequence is TGTGCCAGCAGTTATAGCGGGAGGGCCATCGACAATGAGCAGTTCTTC.

The CDR3 loop is CASRVDRGGTEAFF. The CDR3 nucleotides are TGTGCCAGCAGGGTGGACAGGGGAGGAACTGAAGCTTTCTTT. The V gene is TRBV6-5, the J gene TRBJ1-1; 9 nucleotides align to TRBD1. Germline V gene data show CDR1 as MNHEY and CDR2 as SVGAGI. V lost 6 bases to trimming and J lost 5 bases; unmatched junction nucleotides: 7. The CDR3 length is 14 residues.

The chain links TRBV18 to TRBJ2-1; 7 bases align to TRBD2. The germline V gene has CDR1 KGHSH and CDR2 LQKENI. The CDR3 sequence is 15 residues long. J lost 4 bases, V lost 0 bases, and 3 bases had no gene match. Here the CDR3 DNA reads TGTGCCAGCTCACCACCTTCTAGCGGATACAATGAGCAGTTCTTC. Translation: CASSPPSSGYNEQFF.

The V call is TRBV5-6, the J call TRBJ2-7; D is possibly TRBD2 (6 bases). Germline assignment: CDR1 SGHDT and CDR2 YYEEEE. Trimming removed 1 base at V and 3 bases at J, with 11 bases between. The CDR3 is made up of 14 amino acids. The CDR3 coding sequence is TGTGCCAGCAGCTTGAATGACGGGGGCTACGAGCAGTACTTC. Its protein product is CASSLNDGGYEQYF.

CDR3: CAWKRDSLAYEQYF. DNA of the CDR3: TGTGCCTGGAAACGGGACAGTCTGGCATACGAGCAGTACTTC. V usage is TRBV30 and J usage is TRBJ2-7; 7 nucleotides align to TRBD1. The CDR3 covers 14 residues. Germline loops: CDR1 GTSNPN, CDR2 SVGIG (reference sequence). Unmatched junction bases numbered 10, after V lost 4 bases and J lost 4 bases.

V usage is TRBV7-2 and J usage is TRBJ2-7; D is unclear. Germline CDR1 and CDR2: SGHTA and FQGNSA. Deletions cut 4 bases from V and 0 bases from J, with 19 bases between. The CDR3 length is 17 residues. The CDR3 is CASSSHHGPTSSYEQYF. The CDR3 coding sequence is TGTGCCAGCAGCTCACATCATGGGCCGACGTCCTCCTACGAGCAGTACTTC.

V usage is TRBV11-2 and J usage is TRBJ1-3; D unclear. Germline V gives CDR1 SGHAT, CDR2 FQNNGV. The CDR3 loop spans 16 amino acids. With 5 bases removed from V and 0 bases from J, the gap between germline ends came to 14 bases. The CDR3 loop is CASSLLYFGSGNTIYF. The DNA for the CDR3 is TGTGCCAGCAGCCTCCTCTACTTCGGCTCTGGAAACACCATATATTTT.